This TCR beta chain emerged from a study of T-cell memory formation after mild COVID-19. Study at large: The two donors had largely donor-specific TCR clusters.

The CDR3 consists of 11 residues. Trimming took off 6 bases at V and 11 bases at J, with 13 bases between the two ends. TCRdb processed the 5' RACE reads anew with MiXCR; each CDR3 protein has one entry. The data show roughly 450,000 distinct CDR3 sequences, more than 15% seen once. Overall study findings and caveats: Clones which contracted sat mainly in CM and EM if CD4+, and in EMRA if CD8+. Pre-infection memory carried some responding clones, suggesting that cross-reactive memory joined.

This clonotype was found a few times. Its specificity is not known. The sequence was obtained from a man between 18 and 29 years old who had mild COVID-19 (a few samples of this study predate the infection). Cell type and time point are not known. The source material was PBMCs or a T cell subset sorted from them (not recorded which). This chain connects TRBV12-3 or TRBV12-4 to TRBJ1-1; D remains ambiguous. CDR3 residues: CASSLNSRAFF. DNA of the CDR3: TGTGCCAGCAGCTTAAACTCACGTGCTTTCTTT.